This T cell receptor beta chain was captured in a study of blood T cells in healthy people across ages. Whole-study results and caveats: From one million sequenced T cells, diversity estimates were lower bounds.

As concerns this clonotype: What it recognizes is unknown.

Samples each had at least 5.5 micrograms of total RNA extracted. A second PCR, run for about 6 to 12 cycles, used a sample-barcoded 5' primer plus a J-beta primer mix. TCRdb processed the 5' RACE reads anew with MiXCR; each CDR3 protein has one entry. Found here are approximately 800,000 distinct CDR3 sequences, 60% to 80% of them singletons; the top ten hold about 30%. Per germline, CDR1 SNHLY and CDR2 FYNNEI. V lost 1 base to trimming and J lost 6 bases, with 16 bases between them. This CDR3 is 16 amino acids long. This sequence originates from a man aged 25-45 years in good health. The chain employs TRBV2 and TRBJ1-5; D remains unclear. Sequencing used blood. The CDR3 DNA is TGTGCCAGCAGTGAAGTAGGGAAGAGGTGGCGTCAGCCCCAGCATTTT. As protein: CASSEVGKRWRQPQHF. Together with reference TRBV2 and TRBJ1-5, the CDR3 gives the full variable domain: EPEVTQTPSHQVTQMGQEVILRCVPISNHLYFYWYRQILGQKVEFLVSFYNNEISEKSEIFDDQFSVERPDGSNFTLKIRSTKLEDSAMYFCASSEVGKRWRQPQHFGDGTRLSIL.